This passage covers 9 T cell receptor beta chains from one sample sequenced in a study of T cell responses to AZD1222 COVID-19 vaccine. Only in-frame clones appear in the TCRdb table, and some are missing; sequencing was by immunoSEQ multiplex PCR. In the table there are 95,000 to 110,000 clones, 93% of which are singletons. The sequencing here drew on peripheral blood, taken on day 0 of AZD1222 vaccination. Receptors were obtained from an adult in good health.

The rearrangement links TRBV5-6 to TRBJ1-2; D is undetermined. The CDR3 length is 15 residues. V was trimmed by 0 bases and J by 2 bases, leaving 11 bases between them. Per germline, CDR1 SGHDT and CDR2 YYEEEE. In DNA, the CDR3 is TGTGCCAGCAGCTTGGCCTTTTACGGAAACTATGGCTACACCTTC. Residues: CASSLAFYGNYGYTF.

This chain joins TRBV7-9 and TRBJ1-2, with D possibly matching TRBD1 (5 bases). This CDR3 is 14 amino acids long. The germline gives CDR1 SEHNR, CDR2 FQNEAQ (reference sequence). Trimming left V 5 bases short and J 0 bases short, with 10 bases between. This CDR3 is CASSLRTTNYGYTF. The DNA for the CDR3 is TGTGCCAGCAGCCTTAGGACAACTAACTATGGCTACACCTTC.

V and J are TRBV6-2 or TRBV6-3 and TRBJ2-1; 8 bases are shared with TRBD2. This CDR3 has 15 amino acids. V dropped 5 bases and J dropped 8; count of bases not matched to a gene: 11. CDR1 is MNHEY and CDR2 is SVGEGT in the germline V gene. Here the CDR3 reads CASSRYSGSFDEQFF. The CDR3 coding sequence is TGTGCCAGCAGTCGGTACAGCGGGAGTTTCGATGAGCAGTTCTTC.

This chain's CDR3 is CASSGGYGYTF. CDR3 DNA sequence: TGTGCCAGCAGTGGGGGTTATGGCTACACCTTC. This chain links TRBV2 with TRBJ1-2; D call uncertain. Trimming pared 4 bases from V and 5 bases from J, leaving 5 bases between. CDR1 is SNHLY and CDR2 is FYNNEI in the germline V gene. This CDR3 is 11 amino acids long. The entire variable domain, with the rest obtained from reference TRBV2 and TRBJ1-2, is as follows: EPEVTQTPSHQVTQMGQEVILRCVPISNHLYFYWYRQILGQKVEFLVSFYNNEISEKSEIFDDQFSVERPDGSNFTLKIRSTKLEDSAMYFCASSGGYGYTFGSGTRLTVV.

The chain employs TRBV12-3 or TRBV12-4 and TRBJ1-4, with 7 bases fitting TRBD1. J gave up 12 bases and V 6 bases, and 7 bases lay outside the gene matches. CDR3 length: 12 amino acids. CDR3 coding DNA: TGTGCCAGCAGCCCGGGGGACAGTCAACTGTTTTTT. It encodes CASSPGDSQLFF.

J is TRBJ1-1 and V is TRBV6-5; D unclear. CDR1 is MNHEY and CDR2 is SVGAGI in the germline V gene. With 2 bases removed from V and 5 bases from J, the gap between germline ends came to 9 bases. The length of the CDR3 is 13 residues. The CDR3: CASSYGGTTEAFF. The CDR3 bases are TGTGCCAGCAGTTACGGCGGTACTACTGAAGCTTTCTTT.

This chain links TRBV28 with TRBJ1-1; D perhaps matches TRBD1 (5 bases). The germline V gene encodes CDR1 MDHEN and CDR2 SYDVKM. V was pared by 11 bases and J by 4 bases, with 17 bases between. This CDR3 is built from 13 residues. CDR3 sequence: CAANGGSFTEAFF. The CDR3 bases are TGTGCCGCAAACGGGGGTTCGTTCACTGAAGCTTTCTTT.

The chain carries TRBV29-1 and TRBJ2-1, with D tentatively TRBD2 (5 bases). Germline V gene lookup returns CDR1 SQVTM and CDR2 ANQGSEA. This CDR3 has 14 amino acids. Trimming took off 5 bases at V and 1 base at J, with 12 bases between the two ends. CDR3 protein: CSVRLGGSYNEQFF. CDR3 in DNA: TGCAGCGTTCGGCTGGGCGGGTCCTACAATGAGCAGTTCTTC.

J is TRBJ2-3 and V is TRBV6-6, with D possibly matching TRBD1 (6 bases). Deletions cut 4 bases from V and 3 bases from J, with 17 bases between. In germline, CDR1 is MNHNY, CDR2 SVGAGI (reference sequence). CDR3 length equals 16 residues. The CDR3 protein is CASSSKGTRGTDTQYF. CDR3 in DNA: TGTGCCAGCAGTTCGAAAGGGACAAGGGGTACAGATACGCAGTATTTT.